The next 8 T cell receptor beta chains were all read from a single sample in a study of blood T cell repertoires in COVID-19. Produced via immunoSEQ multiplex PCR; TCRdb's table is partial and in-frame only. The table includes under 200,000 clones, approximately 90% detected once. The sequenced material came from peripheral blood. These receptors were obtained from a woman aged 55-75 years who had recovered from COVID-19.

The CDR3: CASSLQRVFPTDTQYF. CDR3 in DNA: TGTGCCAGCAGTTTACAGCGGGTGTTTCCCACAGATACGCAGTATTTT. The V gene is TRBV27, the J gene TRBJ2-3; D is possibly TRBD2 (6 bases). The CDR3 extends over 16 amino acids. The V gene's germline CDR1 is MNHEY and CDR2 SMNVEV (reference sequence). Trimming took 2 bases from V and 2 from J, leaving 14 bases between them.

The CDR3 DNA follows: TGCGCCAGCAGGGGACAGGGTCAGTACAATGAGCAGTTCTTC. Translating it yields CASRGQGQYNEQFF. The genes are TRBV4-3 and TRBJ2-1; 9 bases are a match to TRBD1. The CDR3 has 14 residues. J gave up 4 bases and V 6 bases, and 4 bases lay outside the gene matches. Germline values: CDR1 LGHNA, CDR2 YSLEER.

The genes are TRBV6-5 and TRBJ2-4, with TRBD1 matching over 9 bases. The CDR3 is 15 amino acids. CDR1 and CDR2 from the germline V gene are MNHEY and SVGAGI. V was clipped by 6 bases and J by 9 bases; unmatched bases: 12. The CDR3 protein is CASSVPGQGRGIQYF. The CDR3 coding sequence is TGTGCCAGCAGCGTGCCGGGACAGGGACGTGGCATTCAGTACTTC.

This sequence joins TRBV28 and TRBJ1-4, with D perhaps matching TRBD1 (6 bases). This CDR3 region has 14 residues. V was pared by 5 bases and J by 2 bases, with 9 bases between. Germline-derived CDR1 and CDR2 are MDHEN and SYDVKM. CDR3: CASSKQGTNEKLFF. CDR3 DNA: TGTGCCAGCAGTAAACAGGGTACTAATGAAAAACTGTTTTTT.

DNA of the CDR3: TGTGCCAGCAGCTTCTTCAGGGGAGCCGGGGAGCTGTTTTTT. This codes for CASSFFRGAGELFF. The chain employs TRBV5-6 and TRBJ2-2, with D maybe TRBD1 (6 bases). From germline, CDR1 is SGHDT and CDR2 YYEEEE. Trimming removed 2 bases from V and 6 bases from J, with 11 bases in between. The CDR3 length is 14 residues.

This chain links TRBV5-1 with TRBJ1-2; D is ambiguous. Trimming removed 4 bases from V and 4 bases from J, with 23 bases in between. The CDR3 sequence is 17 residues long. Germline V gene lookup returns CDR1 SGHRS and CDR2 YFSETQ. CDR3 in amino acids: CASSLGPGGGVVYGYTF. As DNA, the CDR3 is TGCGCCAGCAGCCTCGGCCCAGGAGGCGGGGTTGTCTATGGCTACACCTTC.

The rearrangement links TRBV11-3 to TRBJ2-3, with D unresolved. This CDR3 is 13 amino acids long. Germline CDR1 SGHNT, CDR2 YENEEA. V was shortened by 9 bases and J by 1 base, with 11 bases between the two germline ends. The CDR3 loop reads CASQAWGTDTQYF. Here the CDR3 DNA reads TGTGCCAGTCAGGCGTGGGGCACAGATACGCAGTATTTT.

This rearrangement joins TRBV28 to TRBJ2-1; possibly TRBD1 for D (5 bases). CDR1 is MDHEN and CDR2 is SYDVKM in the germline V gene. The CDR3 runs 13 residues. Trimming pared 6 bases from V and 7 bases from J, leaving 13 bases between. The DNA of the CDR3 is TGTGCCAGCAGAAAAGGGGCGCGGAATGAGCAGTTCTTC. Translated: CASRKGARNEQFF.